The 5 T cell receptor beta chains reported below all come from one sample, sequenced in a study of vaccination effects on CD4 cells after COVID-19. No antigen has been assigned to these receptors. ViraFEST expansion of antigen-specific CD4+ T cells with viral peptide pools preceded sequencing. The culture ran for roughly 10 days before CD4+ T cells were isolated. Two doses of BNT162b2 or mRNA-1273 vaccine were administered to participants. Sequencing used immunoSEQ multiplex PCR; TCRdb keeps in-frame clones, though not all of them. Of roughly 43,000 clones listed, about 76% were seen once; the top ten hold less than 15%. Sequencing used CD4+ T cells from PBMCs cultured with HCoV-OC43 spike peptides, obtained after COVID-19 vaccination. Noted subset: HCoV-OC43 spike overlapping peptide pool stimulation. The receptor source for this set is a human donor who received a COVID-19 vaccine.

The CDR3, as DNA: TGTGCCATCAGGGGTAGCGGGGATACCTACGAGCAGTACTTC. Amino acids: CAIRGSGDTYEQYF. This sequence joins TRBV10-3 and TRBJ2-7, with 8 bases fitting TRBD2. V gave up 6 bases and J gave up 2 bases; unmatched junction bases: 6. The CDR3 extends over 14 amino acids. Germline V gene sequence: CDR1 ENHRY, CDR2 SYGVKD.

This clone appeared a few times. J is TRBJ2-1 and V is TRBV6-2 or TRBV6-3, with D possibly being TRBD2 (5 bases). CDR3 size: 16 residues. The germline V gene encodes CDR1 MNHEY and CDR2 SVGEGT. The germline V and J ends were trimmed by 0 bases and 8 bases, with 17 bases remaining between them. The CDR3 nucleotides are TGTGCCAGCAGTTACTCGAGGCGGGTCTCAGGCGATGAGCAGTTCTTC. This gives the protein CASSYSRRVSGDEQFF.

In its sample, this clone was seen once. The V call is TRBV5-1, the J call TRBJ2-3; no reliable D call. V lost 1 base to trimming and J lost 3 bases, with 12 bases between them. The CDR3 is made up of 15 amino acids. The germline V gene has CDR1 SGHRS and CDR2 YFSETQ. The DNA of the CDR3 is TGCGCCAGCAGCTTGAACAGTTTGGGGACAGATACGCAGTATTTT. Protein sequence: CASSLNSLGTDTQYF. The whole variable domain, remainder taken from reference TRBV5-1 and TRBJ2-3, is KAGVTQTPRYLIKTRGQQVTLSCSPISGHRSVSWYQQTPGQGLQFLFEYFSETQRNKGNFPGRFSGRQFSNSRSEMNVSTLELGDSALYLCASSLNSLGTDTQYFGPGTRLTVL.

The chain is built from TRBV7-2 and TRBJ2-7; D possibly corresponds to TRBD2 (6 bases). This CDR3 spans 13 amino acids. The ends were cut back, 3 bases at V and 3 bases at J, with 9 bases in the middle. Germline V gene data show CDR1 as SGHTA and CDR2 as FQGNSA. CDR3 DNA sequence: TGTGCCAGCAGCTTGGGGACTGTCTACGAGCAGTACTTC. Its translation: CASSLGTVYEQYF.

The chain carries TRBV21-1 and TRBJ2-5; the table names TRBD1, a call not compared with the DNA. TRBV21-1 is a pseudogene segment. The CDR3 covers 14 residues. The CDR3 protein is CASSKGVKGETQYF. The CDR3 DNA follows: TGTGCCAGCAGCAAAGGGGTTAAGGGGGAGACCCAGTACTTC.